This TCR beta chain stems from a study of blood T cell repertoires in COVID-19. The overall study: Some COVID-19 samples were acute and others convalescent; all came from the United States, Italy and Spain.

J gave up 7 bases and V 3 bases, and 5 bases lay outside the gene matches. The length of the CDR3 is 13 residues. The V gene's germline CDR1 is SQVTM and CDR2 ANQGSEA. In the original processing: Amplification with reference gene primers provided the estimates of nucleated cell counts. Some clones are missing from TCRdb's copy, which holds only in-frame ones; the method was immunoSEQ multiplex PCR. V, J and clone size derive from that table, while D and trimming were established from the DNA sequence. This sample has about 230,000 clones, with 65% to 90% found just once. The rearrangement uses TRBV29-1 and TRBJ1-5; 8 bases match TRBD1. This sequence was found in a middle-aged woman who had recovered from COVID-19. The specimen was peripheral blood. Written as DNA, the CDR3 is TGCAGCGTTGAGCAGGGGGCTGGGCAGCCCCAGCATTTT. This gives the protein CSVEQGAGQPQHF.